Listed below are T cell receptor beta chains from one sample, sequenced in a study of blood T cell repertoires in COVID-19. The repertoire was sequenced with immunoSEQ multiplex PCR; TCRdb's copy has only in-frame clones and lacks some. Of over 80,000 clones detected, more than 75% appear once; the ten largest clones hold approximately 10%. Specimen: peripheral blood. Every receptor here comes from a man aged 50 to 59 with acute or convalescent COVID-19. CDR3s include the opening cysteine and the closing phenylalanine or tryptophan. D genes are given only for firm matches. Not every row has a clone size; where given, it reads once, few, many or a size class.

15,-,TRBV27,TRBJ1-2,TRBD1,CASSLERTGNYGYTF,TGTGCCAGCAGTTTGGAACGGACAGGGAACTATGGCTACACCTTC
14,-,TRBV19,TRBJ2-4,-,CASTGRGGPNIQYF,TGTGCCAGTACAGGGCGGGGAGGCCCAAACATTCAGTACTTC
15,-,TRBV18,TRBJ2-1,-,CASSPGAGSYNEQFF,TGTGCCAGCTCACCGGGCGCTGGCTCCTACAATGAGCAGTTCTTC
16,-,TRBV21-1,TRBJ1-1,-,CASSMTGKVGDTEAFF,TGTGCCAGCAGTATGACAGGGAAAGTCGGGGACACTGAAGCTTTCTTT
16,-,TRBV6-1,TRBJ1-5,-,CASSAQRGSGNQPQHF,TGTGCCAGCAGTGCCCAACGGGGATCGGGCAATCAGCCCCAGCATTTT
13,-,TRBV5-1,TRBJ2-5,-,CASSWTDQETQYF,TGCGCCAGCAGCTGGACAGACCAAGAGACCCAGTACTTC
16,-,TRBV19,TRBJ2-5,TRBD1,CASSIIPGQGSGTQYF,TGTGCCAGTAGTATAATCCCGGGACAGGGGTCGGGGACCCAGTACTTC
14,-,TRBV30,TRBJ1-2,TRBD1,CAWIVGQGARGYTF,TGTGCCTGGATAGTGGGACAGGGGGCGAGAGGCTACACCTTC
14,-,TRBV6-5,TRBJ1-6,TRBD1,CASSLTGSNRPLHF,TGTGCCAGCAGCTTGACAGGGTCTAACAGGCCCCTCCACTTT
13,once,TRBV27,TRBJ1-1,-,CASSLDWRTEAFF,TGTGCCAGCAGTTTGGACTGGAGGACTGAAGCTTTCTTT
14,-,TRBV29-1,TRBJ1-5,TRBD1,CSVIGTDSNQPQHF,TGCAGCGTTATCGGGACAGACAGCAATCAGCCCCAGCATTTT
13,-,TRBV6-5,TRBJ1-2,-,CASTLELNYGYTF,TGTGCCAGCACCCTAGAGCTTAACTATGGCTACACCTTC
18,few,TRBV4-1,TRBJ2-7,-,CASSQGPLTRFASYEQYF,TGCGCCAGCAGCCAAGGCCCTTTGACTCGATTCGCATCCTACGAGCAGTACTTC
15,-,TRBV18,TRBJ2-7,TRBD2,CASSPPIAGSYEQYF,TGTGCCAGCTCACCACCTATAGCGGGCTCCTACGAGCAGTACTTC
15,-,TRBV19,TRBJ2-7,TRBD1,CASSRTGTDTYEQYF,TGTGCCAGTAGTAGAACCGGGACAGATACCTACGAGCAGTACTTC
13,once,TRBV24-1,TRBJ2-1,-,CATSGQARNEQFF,TGTGCCACCAGTGGACAGGCAAGGAATGAGCAGTTCTTC
17,once,TRBV2,TRBJ1-6,-,CASIRLVGQPSDSPLHF,TGTGCCAGCATCCGACTAGTAGGGCAGCCGTCGGATTCACCCCTCCACTTT
16,-,TRBV14,TRBJ2-7,TRBD2,CASSHGREGRRYEQYF,TGTGCCAGCAGCCACGGGCGGGAGGGCCGGAGGTACGAGCAGTACTTC
15,-,TRBV19,TRBJ1-5,-,CATRSKLRGNQPQHF,TGTGCCACCCGCTCCAAACTTAGGGGAAATCAGCCCCAGCATTTT